This is a list of T cell receptor beta chains from one sample in a study of cytomegalovirus exposure and HLA in healthy donors. Assay used: immunoSEQ multiplex PCR; TCRdb lists only in-frame clones, some missing. The sample includes 150,000 to 200,000 clones, 81% of them seen just once. Sequencing used PBMCs. These receptors all stem from a woman in her thirties in good health and CMV-seronegative. CDR3s include the opening cysteine and the closing phenylalanine or tryptophan. D genes are given only for firm matches.

v_call: TRBV7-2; j_call: TRBJ2-5; d_call: TRBD2; cdr3_aa: CASSLRLAGGLLETQYF
v_call: TRBV6-1; j_call: TRBJ2-3; d_call: TRBD1; cdr3_aa: CASSGDRGHWTDTQYF
v_call: TRBV25-1; j_call: TRBJ2-1; d_call: TRBD2; cdr3_aa: CASSPSGRAPRDNEQFF
v_call: TRBV5-6; j_call: TRBJ2-1; d_call: NA; cdr3_aa: CASSPDSYPYNEQFF
v_call: TRBV6-1; j_call: TRBJ1-2; d_call: TRBD1; cdr3_aa: CASSEVTGGYGYTF
v_call: TRBV11-1; j_call: TRBJ1-1; d_call: TRBD1; cdr3_aa: CASSLGQGQAFF
v_call: TRBV4-1; j_call: TRBJ2-7; d_call: TRBD1; cdr3_aa: CASSNRDREYEQYF
v_call: TRBV4-1; j_call: TRBJ1-4; d_call: TRBD1; cdr3_aa: CASSQAGQGRPPEKLFF
v_call: TRBV5-1; j_call: TRBJ2-4; d_call: NA; cdr3_aa: CASSSGHSRGNIQYF
v_call: TRBV6-1; j_call: TRBJ1-1; d_call: TRBD1; cdr3_aa: CASSVIWDRGPFF
v_call: TRBV30; j_call: TRBJ2-4; d_call: NA; cdr3_aa: CAWSVLTSAKNIQYF
v_call: TRBV30; j_call: TRBJ1-4; d_call: NA; cdr3_aa: CAWAGDGEEKLFF
v_call: TRBV7-9; j_call: TRBJ2-5; d_call: NA; cdr3_aa: CASSLGTQKETQYF
v_call: TRBV11-2; j_call: TRBJ1-5; d_call: TRBD1; cdr3_aa: CASSQTGINQPQHF
v_call: TRBV15; j_call: TRBJ1-3; d_call: NA; cdr3_aa: CATSREYSYGNTIYF
v_call: TRBV4-2; j_call: TRBJ2-7; d_call: TRBD2; cdr3_aa: CASSQGREGLYEQYF
v_call: TRBV11-2; j_call: TRBJ1-4; d_call: NA; cdr3_aa: CASSYRTNEKLFF
v_call: TRBV28; j_call: TRBJ1-5; d_call: TRBD1; cdr3_aa: CASSPHGVTGGSNQPQHF
v_call: TRBV7-9; j_call: TRBJ1-3; d_call: NA; cdr3_aa: CASSRTPGAGNTIYF
v_call: TRBV25-1; j_call: TRBJ1-3; d_call: TRBD1; cdr3_aa: CASSARQGVSGNTIYF
v_call: TRBV7-2; j_call: TRBJ2-2; d_call: TRBD2; cdr3_aa: CASSWRLAGEEELFF
v_call: TRBV2; j_call: TRBJ1-2; d_call: NA; cdr3_aa: CASMPAGRLNYGYTF
v_call: TRBV30; j_call: TRBJ1-2; d_call: NA; cdr3_aa: CAWSWGGYNGYTF
v_call: TRBV5-1; j_call: TRBJ2-7; d_call: NA; cdr3_aa: CASSTVAGAHEQYF
v_call: TRBV4-2; j_call: TRBJ1-3; d_call: NA; cdr3_aa: CASSQSGDTIYF
v_call: TRBV27; j_call: TRBJ2-7; d_call: NA; cdr3_aa: CASSPLGPNDRSYEQYF
v_call: TRBV9; j_call: TRBJ2-1; d_call: NA; cdr3_aa: CASSVAVGVHEQFF